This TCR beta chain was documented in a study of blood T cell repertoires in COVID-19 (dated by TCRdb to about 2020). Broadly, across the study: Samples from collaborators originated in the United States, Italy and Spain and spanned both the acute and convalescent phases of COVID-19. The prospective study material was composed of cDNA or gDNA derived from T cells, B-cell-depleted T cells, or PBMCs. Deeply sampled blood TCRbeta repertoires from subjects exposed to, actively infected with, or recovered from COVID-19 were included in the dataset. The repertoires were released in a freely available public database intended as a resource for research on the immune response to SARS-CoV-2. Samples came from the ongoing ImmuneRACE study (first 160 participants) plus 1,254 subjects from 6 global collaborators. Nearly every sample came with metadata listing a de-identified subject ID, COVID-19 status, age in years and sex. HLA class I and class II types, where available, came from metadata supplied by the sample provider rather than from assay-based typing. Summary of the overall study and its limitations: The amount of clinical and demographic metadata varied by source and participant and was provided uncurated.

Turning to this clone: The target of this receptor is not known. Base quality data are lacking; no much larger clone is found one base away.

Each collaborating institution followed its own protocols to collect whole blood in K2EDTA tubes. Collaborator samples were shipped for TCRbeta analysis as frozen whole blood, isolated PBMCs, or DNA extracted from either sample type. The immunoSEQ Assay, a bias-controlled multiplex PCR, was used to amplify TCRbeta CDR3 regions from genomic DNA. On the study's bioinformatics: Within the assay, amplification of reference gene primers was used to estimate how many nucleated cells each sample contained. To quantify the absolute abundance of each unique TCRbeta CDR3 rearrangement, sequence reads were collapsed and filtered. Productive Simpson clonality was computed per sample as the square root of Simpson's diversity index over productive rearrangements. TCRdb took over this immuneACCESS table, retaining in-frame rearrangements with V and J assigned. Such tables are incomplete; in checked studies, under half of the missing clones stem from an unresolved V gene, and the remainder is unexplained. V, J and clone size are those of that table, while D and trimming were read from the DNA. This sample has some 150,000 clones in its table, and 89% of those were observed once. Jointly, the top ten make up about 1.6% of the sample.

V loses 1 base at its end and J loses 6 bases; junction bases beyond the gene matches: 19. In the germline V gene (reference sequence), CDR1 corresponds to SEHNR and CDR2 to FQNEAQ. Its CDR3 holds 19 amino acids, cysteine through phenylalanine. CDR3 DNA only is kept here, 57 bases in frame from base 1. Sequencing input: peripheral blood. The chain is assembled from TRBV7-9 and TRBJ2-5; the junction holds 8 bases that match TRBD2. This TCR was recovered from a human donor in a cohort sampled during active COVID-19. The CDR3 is CASSLVGTSQLPGPKTQYF. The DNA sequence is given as TGTGCCAGCAGCTTAGTTGGGACTAGTCAGTTGCCCGGCCCGAAGACCCAGTACTTC. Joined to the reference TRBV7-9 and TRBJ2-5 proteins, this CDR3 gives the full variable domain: DTGVSQNPRHKITKRGQNVTFRCDPISEHNRLYWYRQTLGQGPEFLTYFQNEAQLEKSRLLSDRFSAERPKGSFSTLEIQRTEQGDSAMYLCASSLVGTSQLPGPKTQYFGPGTRLLVL.